This T cell receptor beta chain was recovered during a study of blood T cells in healthy people across ages. The use of a sample-barcoded 5' primer and a J-beta primer mix characterized a second PCR of about 7 to 12 cycles. TCRdb used MiXCR to reprocess the 5' RACE reads, holding one entry per CDR3 protein. The sample carries roughly 1.6 million distinct CDR3 sequences, almost 35% recorded once. Trimming stripped 2 bases from V and 0 bases from J, with 19 bases between. Germline values: CDR1 DFQATT, CDR2 SNEGSKA (reference sequence). This CDR3 is 17 amino acids long. This clonotype originated in a woman in her twenties or thirties in good health. The rearrangement joins TRBV20-1 to TRBJ2-5, with D tentatively TRBD2 (7 bases). The sample taken for sequencing was blood. The CDR3 DNA is TGCAGTGCTAGATCCGGGGAGGGGGGGCGGTACCAAGAGACCCAGTACTTC. Translated, it gives CSARSGEGGRYQETQYF.